This T cell receptor (beta chain) originates from a study of control samples from healthy donors and cancer patients. Sequencing was performed with immunoSEQ multiplex PCR; in TCRdb, only in-frame clones are kept and a portion is missing. The table has over 80,000 clones, roughly four fifths seen once. Trimming took off 1 base at V and 7 bases at J, with 17 bases between the two ends. Per the germline V gene, CDR1 is SEHNR and CDR2 is FQNEAQ (reference sequence). The CDR3 is 17 amino acids. This receptor was obtained from a man aged 55-75 years in good health. Sequencing was done on a sample of blood. The gene calls are TRBV7-9 and TRBJ1-6, with unresolved D. The CDR3 nucleotides are TGTGCCAGCAGCTTAGTTGGACTCCGTTCCGTAAATTCACCCCTCCACTTT. Translating it yields CASSLVGLRSVNSPLHF.